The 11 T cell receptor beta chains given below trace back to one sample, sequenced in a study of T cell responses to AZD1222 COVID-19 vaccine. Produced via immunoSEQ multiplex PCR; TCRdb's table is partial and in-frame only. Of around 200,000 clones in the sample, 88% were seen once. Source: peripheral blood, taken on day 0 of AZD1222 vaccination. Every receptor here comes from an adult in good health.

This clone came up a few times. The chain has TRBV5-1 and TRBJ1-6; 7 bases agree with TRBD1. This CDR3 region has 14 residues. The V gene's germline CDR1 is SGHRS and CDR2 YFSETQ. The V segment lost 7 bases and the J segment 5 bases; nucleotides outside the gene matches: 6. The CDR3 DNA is TGCGCCAGCCGGGTAGGGGGCCATAATTCACCCCTCCACTTT. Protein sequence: CASRVGGHNSPLHF.

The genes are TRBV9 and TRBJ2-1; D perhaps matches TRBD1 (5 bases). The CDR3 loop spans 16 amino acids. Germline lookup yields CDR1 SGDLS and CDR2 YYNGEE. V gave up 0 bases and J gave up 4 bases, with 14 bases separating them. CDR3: CASSVEGIGPYNEQFF. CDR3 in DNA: TGTGCCAGCAGCGTAGAGGGGATAGGGCCATACAATGAGCAGTTCTTC.

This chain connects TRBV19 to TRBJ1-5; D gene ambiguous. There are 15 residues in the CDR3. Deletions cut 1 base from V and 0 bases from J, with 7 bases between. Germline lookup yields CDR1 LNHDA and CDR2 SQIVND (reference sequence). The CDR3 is CASSIGTASNQPQHF. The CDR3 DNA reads TGTGCCAGTAGTATAGGGACTGCTAGCAATCAGCCCCAGCATTTT. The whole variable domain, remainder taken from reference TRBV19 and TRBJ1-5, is DGGITQSPKYLFRKEGQNVTLSCEQNLNHDAMYWYRQDPGQGLRLIYYSQIVNDFQKGDIAEGYSVSREKKESFPLTVTSAQKNPTAFYLCASSIGTASNQPQHFGDGTRLSIL.

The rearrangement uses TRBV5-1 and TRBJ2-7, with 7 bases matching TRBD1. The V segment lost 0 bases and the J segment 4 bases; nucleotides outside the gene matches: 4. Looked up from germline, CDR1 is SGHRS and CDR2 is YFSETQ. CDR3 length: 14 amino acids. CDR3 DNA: TGCGCCAGCAGCTTGGAGGGGGCAGTTTACGAGCAGTACTTC. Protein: CASSLEGAVYEQYF.

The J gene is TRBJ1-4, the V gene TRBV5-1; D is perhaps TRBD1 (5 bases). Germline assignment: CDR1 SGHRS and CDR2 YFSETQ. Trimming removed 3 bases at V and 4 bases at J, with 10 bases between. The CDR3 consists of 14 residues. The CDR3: CASSSGTGNEKLFF. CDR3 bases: TGCGCCAGCAGCTCCGGGACGGGTAATGAAAAACTGTTTTTT.

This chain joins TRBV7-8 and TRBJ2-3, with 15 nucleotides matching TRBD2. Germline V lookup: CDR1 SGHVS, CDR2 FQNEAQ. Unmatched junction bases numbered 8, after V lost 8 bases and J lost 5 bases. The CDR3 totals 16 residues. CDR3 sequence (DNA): TGTGCCAGCTCGATGGGGACTAGCGGGAGGAGAGATACGCAGTATTTT. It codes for CASSMGTSGRRDTQYF.

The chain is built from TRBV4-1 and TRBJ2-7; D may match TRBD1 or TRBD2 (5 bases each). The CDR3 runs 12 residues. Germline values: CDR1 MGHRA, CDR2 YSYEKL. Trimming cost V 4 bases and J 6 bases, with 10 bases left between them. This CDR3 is CASSPGTPEQYF. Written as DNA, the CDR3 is TGCGCCAGCAGCCCAGGGACCCCCGAGCAGTACTTC.

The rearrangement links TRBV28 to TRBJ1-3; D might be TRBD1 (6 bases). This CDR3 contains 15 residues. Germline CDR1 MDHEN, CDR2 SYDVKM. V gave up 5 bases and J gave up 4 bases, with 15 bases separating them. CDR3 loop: CASSPLGQRGNTIYF. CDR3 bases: TGTGCCAGCAGTCCCCTGGGACAACGAGGAAACACCATATATTTT.

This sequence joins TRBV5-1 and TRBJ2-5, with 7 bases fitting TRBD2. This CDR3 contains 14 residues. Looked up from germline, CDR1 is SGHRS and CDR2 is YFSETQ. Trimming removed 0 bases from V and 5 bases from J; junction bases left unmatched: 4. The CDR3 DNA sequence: TGCGCCAGCAGCTTGGTCGCGGGGGTGGAGACCCAGTACTTC. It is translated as CASSLVAGVETQYF.

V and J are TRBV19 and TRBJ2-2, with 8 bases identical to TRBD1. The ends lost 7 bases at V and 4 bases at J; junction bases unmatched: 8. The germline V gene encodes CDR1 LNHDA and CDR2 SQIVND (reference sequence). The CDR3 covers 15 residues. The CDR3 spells CASKPGGRGTGELFF. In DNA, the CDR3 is TGTGCCAGTAAGCCAGGGGGCCGGGGCACCGGGGAGCTGTTTTTT.

CDR3 amino acids: CASSISGQPYEQYF. As DNA, the CDR3 is TGTGCCAGTAGTATCTCGGGCCAACCCTACGAGCAGTACTTC. The chain has TRBV19 and TRBJ2-7; D not certain. Germline V gene data show CDR1 as LNHDA and CDR2 as SQIVND (reference sequence). V lost 3 bases and J lost 2, with 11 bases in between. This CDR3 comprises 14 residues.